Shown below are 10 T cell receptor beta chains from a single sample sequenced in a study of T cell responses to AZD1222 COVID-19 vaccine. Sequenced by immunoSEQ multiplex PCR; TCRdb stores in-frame clones only, minus some. This sample has fewer than 150,000 clones, with about 90% found just once. Specimen: peripheral blood, collected on day 0 of AZD1222 vaccination. The receptors originated from an adult in good health.

This clone has just one count. This chain joins TRBV18 and TRBJ1-2, with D possibly matching TRBD1 (5 bases). The germline V gene has CDR1 KGHSH and CDR2 LQKENI. V shed 3 bases and J shed 5 bases, with 22 bases lying between them. The CDR3 is made up of 17 amino acids. CDR3 DNA sequence: TGTGCCAGCTCACCGAATTTGTGGGGCGGGATGGAATATGGCTACACCTTC. Encoded protein: CASSPNLWGGMEYGYTF.

This clone has only a few counts. The chain combines TRBV7-2 with TRBJ2-7; D not resolved. The CDR3 loop spans 14 amino acids. V was trimmed by 6 bases and J by 0 bases, leaving 12 bases between them. Germline assignment: CDR1 SGHTA and CDR2 FQGNSA. CDR3 sequence (DNA): TGTGCCAGCAGTCCACAGCAGCCCTCCTACGAGCAGTACTTC. As protein: CASSPQQPSYEQYF.

The J gene is TRBJ2-7, the V gene TRBV7-3, with D maybe TRBD2 (6 bases). The V end was cut by 1 base, the J end by 2 bases, with 12 bases between. The CDR3 spans 15 residues. Germline CDR1 reads SGHTA; CDR2 reads FQGTGA. The CDR3 loop reads CASSLRTGDTYEQYF. CDR3 DNA sequence: TGTGCCAGCAGCTTAAGAACGGGAGACACCTACGAGCAGTACTTC. Complete variable domain (other parts from reference TRBV7-3 and TRBJ2-7): GAGVSQTPSNKVTEKGKYVELRCDPISGHTALYWYRQSLGQGPEFLIYFQGTGAADDSGLPNDRFFAVRPEGSVSTLKIQRTERGDSAVYLCASSLRTGDTYEQYFGPGTRLTVT.

The chain joins TRBV4-2 to TRBJ2-1; D may be TRBD2 (5 bases). Trimming removed 4 bases from V and 4 bases from J, with 8 bases in between. Germline lookup yields CDR1 LGHNA and CDR2 YNFKEQ. This CDR3 contains 13 residues. CDR3 residues: CASSLDLYNEQFF. As DNA, the CDR3 is TGTGCCAGCAGCCTGGACTTATACAATGAGCAGTTCTTC.

The CDR3 loop is CASSRDDEKLFF. CDR3 in DNA: TGTGCCAGCAGTCGCGATGATGAAAAACTGTTTTTT. V gene TRBV6-5 combines with J gene TRBJ1-4; D remains unclear. The germline CDR1 and CDR2 sequences are MNHEY and SVGAGI. This CDR3 contains 12 residues. V lost 5 bases, J lost 6 bases, and 7 bases lay in between.

The chain combines TRBV7-8 with TRBJ2-7; D tentatively fits TRBD1 or TRBD2 (5 bases each). The germline V and J ends were trimmed by 1 base and 4 bases, with 8 bases remaining between them. Germline loops: CDR1 SGHVS, CDR2 FQNEAQ. The CDR3 runs to 13 residues. CDR3 protein: CASSLVEGYEQYF. CDR3 in DNA: TGTGCCAGCAGCTTAGTCGAGGGGTACGAGCAGTACTTC.

The chain recombines TRBV2 with TRBJ1-6; D remains unclear. The CDR3 runs to 14 residues. Germline V gene sequence: CDR1 SNHLY, CDR2 FYNNEI. Deletions cut 6 bases from V and 0 bases from J, with 6 bases between. DNA of the CDR3: TGTGCCAGCAGAGAGAGCTCCTATAATTCACCCCTCCACTTT. Protein: CASRESSYNSPLHF.

The J gene is TRBJ2-7, the V gene TRBV3-1 (or the pseudogene TRBV3-2); 12 positions match TRBD1. J gave up 8 bases and V 1 base, and 9 bases lay outside the gene matches. The V gene's germline CDR1 is LGHDT and CDR2 YNNKEL (reference sequence). The CDR3 runs to 16 residues. CDR3 sequence: CASSQGVGTGGNKQYF. CDR3 sequence (DNA): TGTGCCAGCAGCCAAGGGGTTGGGACAGGGGGCAACAAGCAGTACTTC.

The chain uses TRBV3-1 (or the pseudogene TRBV3-2) and TRBJ2-7, with D perhaps TRBD1 or TRBD2 (5 bases each). The CDR3 loop spans 15 amino acids. Germline values: CDR1 LGHDT, CDR2 YNNKEL (reference sequence). Trimming stripped 0 bases from V and 4 bases from J, with 13 bases between. The CDR3 coding sequence is TGTGCCAGCAGCCAAGATGCTAGGGACGGGTACGAGCAGTACTTC. This translates into CASSQDARDGYEQYF.

The V gene is TRBV27, the J gene TRBJ2-7; the match to TRBD2 covers 7 bases. This CDR3 comprises 15 residues. V dropped 5 bases and J dropped 2; count of bases not matched to a gene: 9. Germline CDR1 is MNHEY and CDR2 is SMNVEV (reference sequence). CDR3 coding DNA: TGTGCCAGCAGTCCCCTGGGTCTAGCGGCCTACGAGCAGTACTTC. Translated, it gives CASSPLGLAAYEQYF.